Listed below are T cell receptor beta chains from one sample, sequenced in a study of T cell responses to AZD1222 COVID-19 vaccine. Profiled with immunoSEQ multiplex PCR; TCRdb holds only in-frame clones, not every one. The sample comprises 200,000 or so clones, 75% to 90% of which are singletons, and 2.5% to 3% rests with the top ten. Material: peripheral blood, obtained on day 0 of MenACWY control vaccination. These receptors were obtained from an adult in good health. The CDR3 runs from the conserved cysteine through the conserved F or W. The order of the fields is D gene, J gene, V gene, clone size, CDR3 protein, CDR3 DNA. The D gene is left open where the match is weak. Size tells how often a clone was seen (once, few, many) or the class of an expanded clone, and some rows leave it out.

d_call: TRBD1
j_call: TRBJ1-6
v_call: TRBV27
clone_size: NA
cdr3_aa: CASRTGQGGTSPLHF
cdr3_nt: TGTGCCAGCAGAACCGGACAGGGCGGAACTTCACCCCTCCACTTT

d_call: NA
j_call: TRBJ2-3
v_call: TRBV5-1
clone_size: NA
cdr3_aa: CASSLDMSSGTDTQYF
cdr3_nt: TGCGCCAGCAGCTTGGACATGTCTAGCGGCACAGATACGCAGTATTTT

d_call: TRBD1
j_call: TRBJ1-3
v_call: TRBV3-1/TRBV3-2
clone_size: NA
cdr3_aa: CASSQLPQGAVGNTIYF
cdr3_nt: TGTGCCAGCAGCCAGCTCCCACAGGGGGCGGTTGGAAACACCATATATTTT

d_call: NA
j_call: TRBJ1-6
v_call: TRBV28
clone_size: NA
cdr3_aa: CASGGHINSPLHF
cdr3_nt: TGTGCCAGTGGGGGACACATTAATTCACCCCTCCACTTT

d_call: NA
j_call: TRBJ1-2
v_call: TRBV27
clone_size: few
cdr3_aa: CASSLPGRGIGGYTF
cdr3_nt: TGTGCCAGCAGTTTACCAGGGCGGGGAATCGGTGGCTACACCTTC

d_call: NA
j_call: TRBJ2-3
v_call: TRBV24-1
clone_size: NA
cdr3_aa: CATSDPGRLDTQYF
cdr3_nt: TGTGCCACCAGTGACCCTGGACGTCTAGATACGCAGTATTTT

d_call: NA
j_call: TRBJ1-5
v_call: TRBV28
clone_size: NA
cdr3_aa: CASSLFRGANNQPQHF
cdr3_nt: TGTGCCAGCAGTTTATTCAGAGGGGCGAACAATCAGCCCCAGCATTTT

d_call: NA
j_call: TRBJ1-2
v_call: TRBV9
clone_size: NA
cdr3_aa: CASSESDYGYTF
cdr3_nt: TGTGCCAGCAGCGAGTCAGACTATGGCTACACCTTC

d_call: NA
j_call: TRBJ1-1
v_call: TRBV19
clone_size: once
cdr3_aa: CASSDQRGTEAFF
cdr3_nt: TGTGCCAGTAGTGACCAACGTGGTACTGAAGCTTTCTTT

d_call: TRBD1
j_call: TRBJ1-2
v_call: TRBV7-8
clone_size: NA
cdr3_aa: CASSLAGTANYGYTF
cdr3_nt: TGTGCCAGCAGCTTAGCCGGGACAGCTAACTATGGCTACACCTTC

d_call: NA
j_call: TRBJ2-5
v_call: TRBV13
clone_size: NA
cdr3_aa: CASSLVAKQETQYF
cdr3_nt: TGTGCCAGCAGCTTAGTGGCCAAACAAGAGACCCAGTACTTC

d_call: NA
j_call: TRBJ2-5
v_call: TRBV7-8
clone_size: once
cdr3_aa: CASSLAGRGDETQYF
cdr3_nt: TGTGCCAGCAGCTTAGCCGGCAGGGGCGACGAGACCCAGTACTTC

d_call: NA
j_call: TRBJ2-7
v_call: TRBV28
clone_size: NA
cdr3_aa: CASRTPDNSYEQYF
cdr3_nt: TGTGCCAGCAGAACCCCGGACAACTCCTACGAGCAGTACTTC

d_call: TRBD2
j_call: TRBJ2-1
v_call: TRBV15
clone_size: NA
cdr3_aa: CATSRDPSGGLNNEQFF
cdr3_nt: TGTGCCACCAGCAGAGATCCCAGCGGGGGACTTAACAATGAGCAGTTCTTC

d_call: NA
j_call: TRBJ1-5
v_call: TRBV7-9
clone_size: NA
cdr3_aa: CASSSTGDSNQPQHF
cdr3_nt: TGTGCCAGCAGTTCGACAGGAGATAGCAATCAGCCCCAGCATTTT

d_call: NA
j_call: TRBJ1-2
v_call: TRBV6-2/TRBV6-3
clone_size: NA
cdr3_aa: CASSGNYGYTF
cdr3_nt: TGTGCCAGCAGTGGGAACTATGGCTACACCTTC

d_call: TRBD2
j_call: TRBJ2-3
v_call: TRBV6-2/TRBV6-3
clone_size: NA
cdr3_aa: CASSYLAGSTDTQYF
cdr3_nt: TGTGCCAGCAGTTACTTAGCGGGGAGCACAGATACGCAGTATTTT

d_call: NA
j_call: TRBJ2-3
v_call: TRBV14
clone_size: NA
cdr3_aa: CASSQQDILWDTQYF
cdr3_nt: TGTGCCAGCAGCCAACAGGACATCCTGTGGGATACGCAGTATTTT

d_call: NA
j_call: TRBJ2-3
v_call: TRBV7-8
clone_size: NA
cdr3_aa: CASSPGLIYTDTQYF
cdr3_nt: TGTGCCAGCAGCCCCGGACTAATATACACAGATACGCAGTATTTT

d_call: TRBD2
j_call: TRBJ2-7
v_call: TRBV4-2
clone_size: NA
cdr3_aa: CASSQGTSGRGSYEQYF
cdr3_nt: TGTGCCAGCAGCCAAGGGACTAGCGGGAGAGGGTCCTACGAGCAGTACTTC

d_call: NA
j_call: TRBJ1-4
v_call: TRBV2
clone_size: NA
cdr3_aa: CASSGQTGFREKLFF
cdr3_nt: TGTGCCAGCAGTGGCCAAACAGGGTTCAGAGAAAAACTGTTTTTT

d_call: TRBD1
j_call: TRBJ2-2
v_call: TRBV29-1
clone_size: NA
cdr3_aa: CSVPGTGGSNTGELFF
cdr3_nt: TGCAGCGTCCCCGGGACAGGGGGTTCGAACACCGGGGAGCTGTTTTTT

d_call: NA
j_call: TRBJ1-6
v_call: TRBV9
clone_size: NA
cdr3_aa: CASSGSNNYNSPLHF
cdr3_nt: TGTGCCAGCAGCGGGTCAAACAACTATAATTCACCCCTCCACTTT

d_call: NA
j_call: TRBJ2-1
v_call: TRBV27
clone_size: NA
cdr3_aa: CASSFFSYNEQFF
cdr3_nt: TGTGCCAGCAGTTTCTTCTCCTACAATGAGCAGTTCTTC

d_call: NA
j_call: TRBJ1-6
v_call: TRBV12-3/TRBV12-4
clone_size: NA
cdr3_aa: CASKSYNSPLHF
cdr3_nt: TGTGCCAGCAAGTCCTATAATTCACCCCTCCACTTT

d_call: TRBD1
j_call: TRBJ1-2
v_call: TRBV7-2
clone_size: NA
cdr3_aa: CASSLGVGQNTGYTF
cdr3_nt: TGTGCCAGCAGCTTAGGAGTGGGACAGAATACTGGCTACACCTTC

d_call: TRBD2
j_call: TRBJ2-7
v_call: TRBV28
clone_size: NA
cdr3_aa: CASSGGLAGDREQYF
cdr3_nt: TGTGCCAGCAGTGGGGGACTAGCGGGAGACCGCGAGCAGTACTTC

d_call: TRBD1
j_call: TRBJ2-7
v_call: TRBV19
clone_size: NA
cdr3_aa: CASSMRWDRAAEQYF
cdr3_nt: TGTGCCAGTAGTATGCGATGGGACAGGGCTGCCGAGCAGTACTTC

d_call: TRBD1
j_call: TRBJ1-2
v_call: TRBV3-1/TRBV3-2
clone_size: once
cdr3_aa: CASSPLTGVRGYTF
cdr3_nt: TGTGCCAGCAGCCCCCTAACAGGGGTACGCGGCTACACCTTC

d_call: TRBD2
j_call: TRBJ2-1
v_call: TRBV5-8
clone_size: NA
cdr3_aa: CASSFPGLAYNEQFF
cdr3_nt: TGTGCCAGCAGCTTCCCGGGACTAGCGTACAATGAGCAGTTCTTC

d_call: TRBD2
j_call: TRBJ2-7
v_call: TRBV6-5
clone_size: NA
cdr3_aa: CASQTSGSYEQYF
cdr3_nt: TGTGCCAGCCAGACTAGCGGTTCCTACGAGCAGTACTTC

d_call: NA
j_call: TRBJ2-5
v_call: TRBV5-4
clone_size: NA
cdr3_aa: CASSLQGQETQYF
cdr3_nt: TGTGCCAGCAGCTTACAGGGCCAAGAGACCCAGTACTTC

d_call: TRBD1
j_call: TRBJ1-2
v_call: TRBV6-2/TRBV6-3
clone_size: NA
cdr3_aa: CASSTLRDRVDYGYTF
cdr3_nt: TGTGCCAGCAGTACGCTCCGGGACAGGGTGGACTATGGCTACACCTTC

d_call: NA
j_call: TRBJ1-3
v_call: TRBV7-3
clone_size: NA
cdr3_aa: CASSPDPSGNTIYF
cdr3_nt: TGTGCCAGCAGCCCCGATCCCTCTGGAAACACCATATATTTT

d_call: TRBD1
j_call: TRBJ1-5
v_call: TRBV28
clone_size: once
cdr3_aa: CASSLGQGARQPQHF
cdr3_nt: TGTGCCAGCAGTTTGGGACAGGGGGCAAGGCAGCCCCAGCATTTT

d_call: TRBD1
j_call: TRBJ1-3
v_call: TRBV6-5
clone_size: NA
cdr3_aa: CASSPGGHTIYF
cdr3_nt: TGTGCCAGCAGTCCAGGGGGACACACCATATATTTT

d_call: NA
j_call: TRBJ2-3
v_call: TRBV27
clone_size: NA
cdr3_aa: CASSPLADPTDTQYF
cdr3_nt: TGTGCCAGCAGCCCGTTAGCGGACCCCACAGATACGCAGTATTTT

d_call: NA
j_call: TRBJ2-2
v_call: TRBV21-1
clone_size: few
cdr3_aa: CASSKAPRDRRGPIRGTGELFF
cdr3_nt: TGTGCCAGCAGCAAAGCGCCTCGGGACAGGCGGGGACCGATCAGGGGGACCGGGGAGCTGTTTTTT

d_call: TRBD2
j_call: TRBJ2-1
v_call: TRBV29-1
clone_size: NA
cdr3_aa: CSVEGSGRPETYNEQFF
cdr3_nt: TGCAGCGTTGAAGGTAGCGGGAGGCCCGAGACCTACAATGAGCAGTTCTTC

d_call: NA
j_call: TRBJ1-5
v_call: TRBV28
clone_size: NA
cdr3_aa: CASSPGLINQPQHF
cdr3_nt: TGTGCCAGCAGCCCCGGACTGATTAATCAGCCCCAGCATTTT

d_call: NA
j_call: TRBJ1-1
v_call: TRBV4-1
clone_size: NA
cdr3_aa: CASSQPNLGFTTEAFF
cdr3_nt: TGCGCCAGCAGCCAACCGAACTTAGGGTTCACGACTGAAGCTTTCTTT

d_call: NA
j_call: TRBJ2-1
v_call: TRBV7-7
clone_size: NA
cdr3_aa: CASSLSLVNEQFF
cdr3_nt: TGTGCTAGCAGCTTGAGTTTAGTCAATGAGCAGTTCTTC

d_call: NA
j_call: TRBJ1-1
v_call: TRBV6-1
clone_size: NA
cdr3_aa: CASSEYVGGLGTEAFF
cdr3_nt: TGTGCCAGCAGTGAATATGTTGGGGGCCTCGGCACTGAAGCTTTCTTT

d_call: TRBD1
j_call: TRBJ1-2
v_call: TRBV19
clone_size: few
cdr3_aa: CASSTNGVQGAFGYTF
cdr3_nt: TGTGCCAGTAGTACAAATGGAGTACAGGGGGCGTTTGGCTACACCTTC

d_call: NA
j_call: TRBJ1-3
v_call: TRBV18
clone_size: NA
cdr3_aa: CASSQDGGNTIYF
cdr3_nt: TGTGCCAGCTCCCAGGACGGTGGAAACACCATATATTTT

d_call: NA
j_call: TRBJ2-5
v_call: TRBV19
clone_size: NA
cdr3_aa: CASSGQHQETQYF
cdr3_nt: TGTGCCAGTAGCGGACAGCACCAAGAGACCCAGTACTTC

d_call: NA
j_call: TRBJ2-7
v_call: TRBV30
clone_size: NA
cdr3_aa: CAWSAKGYYEQYF
cdr3_nt: TGTGCCTGGAGTGCCAAGGGGTACTACGAGCAGTACTTC

d_call: NA
j_call: TRBJ2-7
v_call: TRBV30
clone_size: NA
cdr3_aa: CACRDLSYEQYF
cdr3_nt: TGTGCCTGTAGGGACTTATCCTACGAGCAGTACTTC

d_call: NA
j_call: TRBJ1-1
v_call: TRBV5-4
clone_size: NA
cdr3_aa: CASSLVDTKNTEAFF
cdr3_nt: TGTGCCAGCAGCTTGGTGGACACTAAAAACACTGAAGCTTTCTTT

d_call: NA
j_call: TRBJ2-3
v_call: TRBV6-1
clone_size: few
cdr3_aa: CASSEQGTRGTDTQYF
cdr3_nt: TGTGCCAGCAGTGAACAGGGAACTAGGGGGACAGATACGCAGTATTTT

d_call: TRBD2
j_call: TRBJ2-3
v_call: TRBV5-4
clone_size: NA
cdr3_aa: CASSLTSGGADTQYF
cdr3_nt: TGTGCCAGCAGCTTGACTAGCGGGGGGGCAGATACGCAGTATTTT

d_call: TRBD1
j_call: TRBJ1-4
v_call: TRBV18
clone_size: NA
cdr3_aa: CASSPRSVLGTGQIEKLFF
cdr3_nt: TGTGCCAGCTCACCAAGATCCGTTCTTGGGACAGGCCAGATAGAAAAACTGTTTTTT

d_call: NA
j_call: TRBJ1-1
v_call: TRBV12-3/TRBV12-4
clone_size: once
cdr3_aa: CASSFGGNTEAFF
cdr3_nt: TGTGCCAGCAGTTTCGGCGGTAACACTGAAGCTTTCTTT